These 11 T cell receptor beta chains share one sample of origin, sequenced in a study of early T cells in non-severe SARS-CoV-2 infection. TCRdb passed the 5' RACE reads through MiXCR, listing each CDR3 protein once. Of tens of thousands of distinct CDR3 sequences listed, 9% to 10% were seen once; the top ten hold roughly 12%. Sequencing was carried out using whole blood. These receptors were obtained from an adult who was a healthcare worker with PCR-confirmed SARS-CoV-2 infection or an uninfected control (not recorded which).

This clonotype has more than one count but fewer than ten. The chain carries TRBV4-3 and TRBJ2-1; 12 nucleotides match TRBD1. The CDR3 totals 15 residues. J gave up 12 bases and V 4 bases, and 10 bases lay outside the gene matches. Germline CDR1 LGHNA, CDR2 YSLEER. CDR3 sequence reads: CASSPGTGGEIRQFF. For the CDR3, the DNA is TGCGCCAGCAGCCCCGGGACAGGGGGCGAGATAAGGCAGTTCTTC.

This clonotype was counted many times. This chain connects TRBV30 to TRBJ1-6; D may be TRBD1 (6 bases). Between the trimmed V and J ends, which lost 8 bases and 8 bases, there was a span of 22 bases. Germline values: CDR1 GTSNPN, CDR2 SVGIG (reference sequence). The CDR3 consists of 15 residues. The CDR3 coding sequence is TGTGCCGGGGGAGGGGCAGGGGATCGTCATTCACCCCTCCACTTT. This translates into CAGGGAGDRHSPLHF.

The rearrangement joins TRBV28 to TRBJ2-2, with D maybe TRBD1 (6 bases). This CDR3 contains 16 residues. With 0 bases removed from V and 4 bases from J, the gap between germline ends came to 12 bases. The germline V gene encodes CDR1 MDHEN and CDR2 SYDVKM. In DNA, the CDR3 is TGTGCCAGCAGTTTATGGTCGACAGGACCCACCGGGGAGCTGTTTTTT. Its translation is CASSLWSTGPTGELFF.

This clonotype was detected ten times or more. The CDR3 coding sequence is TGTGCCAGCAGGGGACCGGGACAGGTCTACGAGCAGTACTTC. Translating it yields CASRGPGQVYEQYF. The chain is built from TRBV6-2 or TRBV6-3 and TRBJ2-7; TRBD1 aligns across 8 bases. V trimming: 6 bases; J trimming: 3 bases; junction bases outside the gene matches: 7. This CDR3 has 14 residues. Germline CDR1 and CDR2: MNHEY and SVGEGT.

At least ten counts were recorded for this clonotype. The rearrangement joins TRBV6-5 to TRBJ2-2; possibly TRBD1 for D (6 bases). V gave up 5 bases and J gave up 2 bases, with 18 bases separating them. CDR3 length equals 17 residues. CDR1 MNHEY and CDR2 SVGAGI come from the germline V gene. CDR3 sequence (DNA): TGTGCCAGCAGTCAACGTCCTCCGGGACACAACACCGGGGAGCTGTTTTTT. Translating it yields CASSQRPPGHNTGELFF.

V is TRBV4-1 and J is TRBJ1-2; 9 bases are shared with TRBD1. This CDR3 contains 15 residues. The V gene's germline CDR1 is MGHRA and CDR2 YSYEKL. Unmatched junction bases numbered 4, after V lost 2 bases and J lost 3 bases. The CDR3 reads CASSQPRTGDYGYTF. The CDR3 DNA follows: TGCGCCAGCAGCCAACCGAGGACAGGGGACTATGGCTACACCTTC.

This clonotype was seen repeatedly, ten times or more. V and J are TRBV7-9 and TRBJ2-1, with 8 bases fitting TRBD1. Germline V gene data show CDR1 as SEHNR and CDR2 as FQNEAQ (reference sequence). J lost 6 bases, V lost 5 bases, and 6 bases had no gene match. There are 14 residues in the CDR3. CDR3 loop: CASSHRGAGNEQFF. The CDR3 nucleotides read TGTGCCAGCAGCCACAGGGGGGCGGGCAATGAGCAGTTCTTC.

This clonotype appeared many times. The J gene is TRBJ1-5, the V gene TRBV28; D is possibly TRBD1 (5 bases). The CDR3 contains 15 residues. Germline CDR1 and CDR2: MDHEN and SYDVKM. Trimming removed 4 bases from V and 2 bases from J, with 12 bases in between. CDR3 nucleotides: TGTGCCAGCAGTTCCTTTAGGACACGCAATCAGCCCCAGCATTTT. The encoded protein is CASSSFRTRNQPQHF.

This clonotype was observed many times. The chain is built from TRBV29-1 and TRBJ2-5; possible D gene TRBD1, 5 bases. The CDR3 covers 13 residues. Germline CDR1 SQVTM, CDR2 ANQGSEA. Trimming pared 2 bases from V and 0 bases from J, leaving 7 bases between. This chain's CDR3 is CSVEQGYQETQYF. CDR3 DNA: TGCAGCGTTGAACAGGGATACCAAGAGACCCAGTACTTC. The whole variable domain, filled in from reference TRBV29-1 and TRBJ2-5, reads SAVISQKPSRDICQRGTSLTIQCQVDSQVTMMFWYRQQPGQSLTLIATANQGSEATYESGFVIDKFPISRPNLTFSTLTVSNMSPEDSSIYLCSVEQGYQETQYFGPGTRLLVL.

This clonotype was found many times. This sequence joins TRBV2 and TRBJ2-1; D tentatively reads TRBD1 or TRBD2 (6 bases each). The germline CDR1 and CDR2 sequences are SNHLY and FYNNEI. Trimming removed 7 bases at V and 0 bases at J, with 22 bases between. The CDR3 has 18 amino acids. CDR3 coding DNA: TGTGCCAGCAAGGGGGGCGGCCACTCCCCAAGCTCCTACAATGAGCAGTTCTTC. Its translation: CASKGGGHSPSSYNEQFF.

The V and J genes are TRBV7-9 and TRBJ2-7; 14 bases fit TRBD2. With 0 bases clipped from V and 3 bases from J, the junction kept 4 bases outside the gene matches. The V gene's germline CDR1 is SEHNR and CDR2 FQNEAQ (reference sequence). The CDR3 runs to 17 residues. The CDR3 reads CASSLAYGLAGGYEQYF. CDR3 bases: TGTGCCAGCAGCTTAGCATACGGACTAGCGGGGGGCTACGAGCAGTACTTC.